This entry lists 25 T cell receptor beta chains sequenced from one sample in a study of cytomegalovirus exposure and HLA in healthy donors. The method was immunoSEQ multiplex PCR; TCRdb's version includes in-frame clones alone and lacks a portion of them. The table has 110,000 to 150,000 clones, approximately 85% seen once. Sequencing used PBMCs. These receptor sequences come from a woman in her thirties in good health and CMV-seronegative.

This chain uses TRBV4-2 with TRBJ2-7; 8 bases are a match to TRBD2. The ends lost 4 bases at V and 3 bases at J; junction bases unmatched: 14. The CDR3 length is 17 residues. CDR1 LGHNA and CDR2 YNFKEQ come from the germline V gene. The DNA of the CDR3 is TGTGCCAGCAGCCTAGGACTAGCACCTACTCTAGGCTACGAGCAGTACTTC. Protein product: CASSLGLAPTLGYEQYF.

The rearrangement uses TRBV7-9 and TRBJ2-5; TRBD1 aligns across 8 bases. Germline trimming cut 5 bases from V and 5 bases from J; bases unmatched to any gene: 10. The germline V gene encodes CDR1 SEHNR and CDR2 FQNEAQ (reference sequence). There are 15 residues in the CDR3. The CDR3 region is CASSHSGQGLETQYF. The CDR3 DNA reads TGTGCCAGCAGCCATTCTGGACAGGGCTTGGAGACCCAGTACTTC.

The chain links TRBV7-8 to TRBJ2-7; TRBD1 might be the D (6 bases). This CDR3 spans 14 amino acids. Germline-derived CDR1 and CDR2 are SGHVS and FQNEAQ. V gave up 5 bases and J gave up 4 bases, with 15 bases separating them. The CDR3 region has the DNA TGTGCCAGCAGCCAAGGTGTGGGGGCTTACGAGCAGTACTTC. Amino acids: CASSQGVGAYEQYF.

The chain uses TRBV18 and TRBJ1-2; D might be TRBD1 (5 bases). This CDR3 is 13 amino acids long. CDR1 is KGHSH, CDR2 LQKENI, per germline. V lost 8 bases, J lost 8 bases, and 18 bases lay in between. The chain's CDR3 is CASQSGAGGGYTF. The CDR3 nucleotides are TGTGCCAGCCAGAGCGGGGCTGGCGGGGGCTACACCTTC.

The V call is TRBV9, the J call TRBJ1-1; weak D call: TRBD1 (5 bases). The germline V and J ends were trimmed by 0 bases and 3 bases, with 12 bases remaining between them. The CDR3 is made up of 15 amino acids. Germline V gene data show CDR1 as SGDLS and CDR2 as YYNGEE. The CDR3 is CASSVGGGRYTEAFF. CDR3 DNA: TGTGCCAGCAGCGTAGGGGGGGGTAGGTACACTGAAGCTTTCTTT.

This clone was recorded a few times. CDR3 protein: CASSTVPGGNSPLHF. CDR3 bases: TGTGCCAGCTCCACCGTGCCAGGGGGGAATTCACCCCTCCACTTT. V usage is TRBV18 and J usage is TRBJ1-6; 7 nucleotides agree with TRBD1. CDR1 is KGHSH, CDR2 LQKENI, per germline. V gave up 6 bases and J gave up 7 bases; unmatched junction bases: 9. The CDR3 has 15 residues.

This chain links TRBV29-1 with TRBJ1-1; 9 bases fit TRBD1. V lost 6 bases, J lost 7 bases, and 6 bases stayed unmatched. The CDR3 covers 12 residues. The V gene's germline CDR1 is SQVTM and CDR2 ANQGSEA. The CDR3 loop is CSVGQGYFEAFF. The CDR3 bases are TGCAGCGTGGGACAGGGCTATTTTGAAGCTTTCTTT.

V gene TRBV28 combines with J gene TRBJ2-7, with D unresolved. There are 15 residues in the CDR3. V was shortened by 5 bases and J by 1 base, with 15 bases between the two germline ends. Looked up from germline, CDR1 is MDHEN and CDR2 is SYDVKM. Here the CDR3 DNA reads TGTGCCAGCAGTCCCCGACACGAATGGTCCTACGAGCAGTACTTC. This encodes CASSPRHEWSYEQYF.

The chain uses TRBV7-2 and TRBJ2-7; a weak D match, TRBD1 (6 bases). Between the trimmed V and J ends, which lost 5 bases and 2 bases, there was a span of 19 bases. This CDR3 has 16 amino acids. Germline CDR1 SGHTA, CDR2 FQGNSA. The CDR3 nucleotides read TGTGCCAGCAGCCAAAAAGGACAGCTTCTTACCTACGAGCAGTACTTC. Translated: CASSQKGQLLTYEQYF.

This clone appeared a few times. This chain links TRBV7-2 with TRBJ1-2; TRBD1 is a possible D gene (6 bases). Trimming shortened V by 5 bases and J by 5 bases, and 15 bases separated the two germline ends. This CDR3 has 14 residues. In germline, CDR1 is SGHTA, CDR2 FQGNSA. The CDR3 DNA follows: TGTGCCAGCAGCCCCAATCAGGGGTCATATGGCTACACCTTC. Protein product: CASSPNQGSYGYTF.

The chain recombines TRBV12-5 with TRBJ2-1, with D possibly TRBD2 on 5 matching bases. V was clipped by 1 base and J by 7 bases, with 8 bases between them. The CDR3 is 13 amino acids. CDR1 LGHNT and CDR2 FRNRAP come from the germline V gene. CDR3 coding DNA: TGTGCTAGTGGTTTGGGGCGGGCGAATGAGCAGTTCTTC. Protein sequence: CASGLGRANEQFF. Full variable domain (missing parts from reference TRBV12-5 and TRBJ2-1): DARVTQTPRHKVTEMGQEVTMRCQPILGHNTVFWYRQTMMQGLELLAYFRNRAPLDDSGMPKDRFSAEMPDATLATLKIQPSEPRDSAVYFCASGLGRANEQFFGPGTRLTVL.

This sequence joins TRBV25-1 and TRBJ1-4; 11 bases fit TRBD1. The CDR3 is 15 amino acids. J gave up 8 bases and V 5 bases, and 7 bases lay outside the gene matches. The germline V gene has CDR1 MGHDK and CDR2 SYGVNS. DNA of the CDR3: TGTGCCAGCAGTCCCGGGGGGACAGGGGGGGAAAAACTGTTTTTT. Protein: CASSPGGTGGEKLFF.

V is TRBV7-2 and J is TRBJ2-6; 12 bases align to TRBD1. This CDR3 region has 16 residues. Germline V gives CDR1 SGHTA, CDR2 FQGNSA. V trimming: 11 bases; J trimming: 2 bases; junction bases outside the gene matches: 7. CDR3 region: CARRDRGLPGANVLTF. The CDR3, as DNA: TGTGCCCGGAGGGACAGGGGGCTCCCTGGGGCCAACGTCCTGACTTTC.

The J gene is TRBJ2-1, the V gene TRBV2; D is undetermined. V lost 8 bases, J lost 3 bases, and 8 bases lay in between. Looked up from germline, CDR1 is SNHLY and CDR2 is FYNNEI. CDR3 length: 12 residues. The CDR3 nucleotides are TGTGCCAGCGCGTTACGCTACAATGAGCAGTTCTTC. Its protein is CASALRYNEQFF.

This rearrangement joins TRBV18 to TRBJ1-5; perhaps TRBD1 as D (5 bases). The V and J ends lost 6 bases and 1 base respectively, with 13 bases between them. The CDR3 loop spans 15 amino acids. Per the germline V gene, CDR1 is KGHSH and CDR2 is LQKENI. The CDR3 region has the DNA TGTGCCAGCTCGTACGTTAGACAGAGCAATCAGCCCCAGCATTTT. Translation: CASSYVRQSNQPQHF.

V gene TRBV19 combines with J gene TRBJ1-6; maybe TRBD1 (6 bases). The V end was cut by 7 bases, the J end by 5 bases, with 15 bases between. The CDR3 covers 15 residues. Looked up from germline, CDR1 is LNHDA and CDR2 is SQIVND (reference sequence). The CDR3 sequence: CASKRMDSHNSPLHF. The DNA of the CDR3 is TGTGCCAGTAAAAGGATGGACAGCCATAATTCACCCCTCCACTTT.

This clone has only a few counts. The chain recombines TRBV27 with TRBJ2-6; 7 positions match TRBD1. The CDR3 is 17 amino acids. V lost 5 bases to trimming and J lost 0 bases; unmatched junction nucleotides: 7. CDR1 and CDR2 (germline): MNHEY, SMNVEV (reference sequence). CDR3 protein: CASSPRGRNSGANVLTF. As DNA, the CDR3 is TGTGCCAGCAGTCCGAGGGGGCGGAACTCTGGGGCCAACGTCCTGACTTTC.

The V and J genes are TRBV18 and TRBJ2-7, with D possibly TRBD2 on 6 matching bases. The V end was cut by 4 bases, the J end by 3 bases, with 16 bases between. CDR1 and CDR2 (germline): KGHSH, LQKENI. The CDR3 sequence is 15 residues long. The CDR3: CASSLSLAVSYEQYF. The CDR3 nucleotides read TGTGCCAGCTCACTTTCCTTAGCGGTTAGCTACGAGCAGTACTTC. The entire variable domain, with the rest obtained from reference TRBV18 and TRBJ2-7, is as follows: NAGVMQNPRHLVRRRGQEARLRCSPMKGHSHVYWYRQLPEEGLKFMVYLQKENIIDESGMPKERFSAEFPKEGPSILRIQQVVRGDSAAYFCASSLSLAVSYEQYFGPGTRLTVT.

The rearrangement joins TRBV6-1 to TRBJ1-5; unclear D gene. CDR3 length: 16 amino acids. V shed 1 base and J shed 0 bases, with 10 bases lying between them. CDR1 and CDR2 (germline): MNHNS, SASEGT. For the CDR3, the DNA is TGTGCCAGCAGTGAAGGCACACCATATAGCAATCAGCCCCAGCATTTT. It yields the protein CASSEGTPYSNQPQHF.

The genes are TRBV7-6 and TRBJ2-6; possible D gene TRBD1, 6 bases. From germline, CDR1 is SGHVS and CDR2 FNYEAQ. The CDR3 consists of 15 residues. Trimming removed 2 bases at V and 4 bases at J, with 9 bases between. The CDR3 nucleotides are TGTGCCAGCAGCTTACTTCAGGGGGGGGCCAACGTCCTGACTTTC. Its translation is CASSLLQGGANVLTF.

This chain connects TRBV10-2 to TRBJ1-2; perhaps TRBD1 as D (6 bases). The V and J ends lost 7 bases and 2 bases respectively, with 14 bases between them. Germline V gene data show CDR1 as WSHSY and CDR2 as SAAADI. The CDR3 has 14 residues. The chain's CDR3 is CASTPDRGNYGYTF. The CDR3 region has the DNA TGCGCCAGCACCCCGGACAGAGGGAACTATGGCTACACCTTC.

This chain connects TRBV7-3 to TRBJ1-1; TRBD1 is a possible D gene (6 bases). Looked up from germline, CDR1 is SGHTA and CDR2 is FQGTGA. Trimming cost V 5 bases and J 3 bases, with 10 bases left between them. This CDR3 contains 13 residues. The CDR3 bases are TGTGCCAGCAGCCAAGGGGGGGACACTGAAGCTTTCTTT. The encoded protein is CASSQGGDTEAFF. Full variable domain (remainder filled in from reference TRBV7-3 and TRBJ1-1): GAGVSQTPSNKVTEKGKYVELRCDPISGHTALYWYRQSLGQGPEFLIYFQGTGAADDSGLPNDRFFAVRPEGSVSTLKIQRTERGDSAVYLCASSQGGDTEAFFGQGTRLTVV.

The CDR3 spells CAWSLGAGQFF. For the CDR3, the DNA is TGTGCCTGGAGTTTGGGGGCTGGGCAGTTCTTC. The rearrangement joins TRBV30 to TRBJ2-1; maybe TRBD1 (6 bases). The germline V gene encodes CDR1 GTSNPN and CDR2 SVGIG (reference sequence). Trimming cost V 2 bases and J 12 bases, with 11 bases left between them. This CDR3 region has 11 residues.

The chain combines TRBV6-1 with TRBJ2-7; the match to TRBD2 covers 10 bases. The trim removed 8 bases at V and 0 bases at J, leaving 4 bases unmatched. Germline V gives CDR1 MNHNS, CDR2 SASEGT. The CDR3 totals 14 residues. Here the CDR3 reads CASSSGGASYEQYF. DNA for the CDR3: TGTGCCAGCTCCAGCGGGGGGGCCTCCTACGAGCAGTACTTC.

This clone was counted only a few times. The chain couples TRBV30 to TRBJ1-1; 8 bases are a match to TRBD1. This CDR3 is built from 14 residues. V was clipped by 2 bases and J by 11 bases; unmatched bases: 13. Per germline, CDR1 GTSNPN and CDR2 SVGIG (reference sequence). The CDR3 protein is CAWSKGQGALGAFF. The DNA of the CDR3 is TGTGCCTGGAGTAAGGGGCAGGGGGCGCTTGGTGCTTTCTTT.